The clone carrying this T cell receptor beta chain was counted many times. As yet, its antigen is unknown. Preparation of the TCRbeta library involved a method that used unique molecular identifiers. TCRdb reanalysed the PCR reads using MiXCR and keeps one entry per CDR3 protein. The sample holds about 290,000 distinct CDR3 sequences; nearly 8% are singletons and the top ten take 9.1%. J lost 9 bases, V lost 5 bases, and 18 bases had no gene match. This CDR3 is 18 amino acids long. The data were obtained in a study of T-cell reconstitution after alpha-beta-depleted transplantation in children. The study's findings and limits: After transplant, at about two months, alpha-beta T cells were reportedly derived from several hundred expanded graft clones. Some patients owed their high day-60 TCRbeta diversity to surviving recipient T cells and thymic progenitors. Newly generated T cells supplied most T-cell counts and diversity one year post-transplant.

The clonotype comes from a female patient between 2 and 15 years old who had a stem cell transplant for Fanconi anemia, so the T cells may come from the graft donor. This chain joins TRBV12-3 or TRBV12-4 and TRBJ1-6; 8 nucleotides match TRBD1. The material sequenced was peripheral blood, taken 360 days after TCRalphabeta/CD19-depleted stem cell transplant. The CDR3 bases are TGTGCCAGCAGTCCTCCTCCCCGGACAGGGTCGACCATTTCACCCCTCCACTTT. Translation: CASSPPPRTGSTISPLHF.